This TCR beta chain was recovered during a study of T-cell reconstitution after alpha-beta-depleted transplantation in children. Trimming took off 2 bases at V and 0 bases at J, with 11 bases between the two ends. CDR1 is SGHTA and CDR2 is FQGTGA in the germline V gene. The CDR3 loop spans 17 amino acids. On this clonotype itself: Its antigen is still unknown.

Points from the study as a whole: T cells produced anew were the main source of T-cell counts and diversity one year after transplant. Several hundred graft clones that had expanded were reportedly the source of alpha-beta T cells about two months after transplant. Some patients owed their high day-60 TCRbeta diversity to surviving recipient T cells and thymic progenitors.

A TCRbeta library incorporating unique molecular identifiers was prepared. Each CDR3 protein is one row after TCRdb ran MiXCR on the PCR reads. The sample consists of some 840,000 distinct CDR3 sequences, about 15% of them appearing once. The sequences come from PBMCs, mostly from graft donor cells, collected 360 days after TCRalphabeta/CD19-depleted stem cell transplant. V usage is TRBV7-3 and J usage is TRBJ2-6; D is perhaps TRBD1 or TRBD2 (6 bases each). The receptor comes from a male patient between 5 and 17 years old who had a stem cell transplant for acute lymphoblastic leukemia, so the T cells may come from the graft donor. CDR3 nucleotides: TGTGCCAGCAGCTTATTGGGGGGCTACTCTGGGGCCAACGTCCTGACTTTC. Its protein product is CASSLLGGYSGANVLTF.